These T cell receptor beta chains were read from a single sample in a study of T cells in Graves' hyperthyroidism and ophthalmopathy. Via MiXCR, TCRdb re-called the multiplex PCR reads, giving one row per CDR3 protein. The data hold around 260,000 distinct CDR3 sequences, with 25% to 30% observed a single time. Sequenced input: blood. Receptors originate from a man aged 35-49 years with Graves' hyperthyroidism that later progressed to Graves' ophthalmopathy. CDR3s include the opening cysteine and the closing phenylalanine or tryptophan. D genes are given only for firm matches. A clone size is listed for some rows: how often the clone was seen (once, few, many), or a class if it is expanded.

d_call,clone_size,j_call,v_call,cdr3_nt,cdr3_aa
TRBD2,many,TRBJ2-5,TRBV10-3,TGTGCCATCAGAGGACTAGCGGCAGAGACCCAGTACTTC,CAIRGLAAETQYF
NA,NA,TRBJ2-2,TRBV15,TGTGCCACCAGCATCCTGGGGGACGGCGGGGAGCTGTTTTTT,CATSILGDGGELFF
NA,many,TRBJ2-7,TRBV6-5,TGTGCCAGCAGACCTCTTAGCGTTTCTTTCTACGAGCAGTACTTC,CASRPLSVSFYEQYF
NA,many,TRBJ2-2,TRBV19,TGTGCCAGTAGCGTGGTTTATGACACCGGGGAGCTGTTTTTT,CASSVVYDTGELFF
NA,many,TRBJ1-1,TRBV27,TGTGCCAGCACGGACTGGAGGCGCACTGAAGCTTTCTTT,CASTDWRRTEAFF
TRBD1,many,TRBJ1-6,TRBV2,TGTGCCATTATGGACAGGGATCTCTCACCCCTCCACTTT,CAIMDRDLSPLHF
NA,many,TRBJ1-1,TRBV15,TGTGCCACCAGCAGAGCCTCGGGGACCACTGAAGCTTTCTTT,CATSRASGTTEAFF
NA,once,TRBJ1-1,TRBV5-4,TGTGCCAGCAGCTTGCAGGGACTGGGAGAGACTGAAGCTTTCTTT,CASSLQGLGETEAFF
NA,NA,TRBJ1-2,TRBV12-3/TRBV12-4,TGTGCCAGCAGTTTAGGTGCGCGCTATGGCTACACCTTC,CASSLGARYGYTF
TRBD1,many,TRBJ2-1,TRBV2,TGTGCCAGCAGTGGGCAGGGGGAACGGAATGAGCAGTTCTTC,CASSGQGERNEQFF
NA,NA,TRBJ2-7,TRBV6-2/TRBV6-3,TGTGCCAGCACCCTAGGCTACGAGCAGTACTTC,CASTLGYEQYF
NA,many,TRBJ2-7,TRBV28,TGTGCCAGCAGTCCGGGGAGGAACGAGCAGTACTTC,CASSPGRNEQYF
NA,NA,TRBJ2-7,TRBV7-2,TGTGCCAGCAGCTTAGTAGGACGCGGAGAGCAGTACTTC,CASSLVGRGEQYF
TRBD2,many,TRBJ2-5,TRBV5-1,TGCGCCAGCAGCTTGGGGGAGTTAGCGGGACTCCAAGAGACCCAGTACTTC,CASSLGELAGLQETQYF
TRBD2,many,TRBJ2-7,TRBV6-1,TGTGCCAGCAGTGGCCTACCTCTAGCGGGAGTAAGATACGAGCAGTACTTC,CASSGLPLAGVRYEQYF
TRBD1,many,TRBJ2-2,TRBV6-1,TGTGCCAGCAGAGCGGACAGGGTGGACACCGGGGAGCTGTTTTTT,CASRADRVDTGELFF
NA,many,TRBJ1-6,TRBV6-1,TGTGCCAGCAGTGAATGGGGCTACTCCTATAATTCACCCCTCCACTTT,CASSEWGYSYNSPLHF
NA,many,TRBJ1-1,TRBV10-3,TGTGCCATCAGTGGGCAGCAGAACACTGAAGCTTTCTTT,CAISGQQNTEAFF
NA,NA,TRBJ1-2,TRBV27,TGTGCCAGCAGGGGTCAAACGGACTATGGCTACACCTTC,CASRGQTDYGYTF
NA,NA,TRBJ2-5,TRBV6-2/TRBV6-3,TGTGCCAGCAGTTACTCGAAGCGGAGACAAGAGACCCAGTACTTC,CASSYSKRRQETQYF
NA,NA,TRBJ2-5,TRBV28,TGTGCCAGCAGATTAGGACACATACAAGAGACCCAGTACTTC,CASRLGHIQETQYF
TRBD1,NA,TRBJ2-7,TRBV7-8,TGTGCCAGCAGCTTAGGGGGACAGAGGTCCTACGAGCAGTACTTC,CASSLGGQRSYEQYF
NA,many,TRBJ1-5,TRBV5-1,TGCGCCAGCAGCTTGGCCCCAACAGATCAGCCCCAGCATTTT,CASSLAPTDQPQHF
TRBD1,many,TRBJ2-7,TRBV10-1,TGCGCCAGCAGTACTGGGACAGGGGCCTCCTACGAGCAGTACTTC,CASSTGTGASYEQYF
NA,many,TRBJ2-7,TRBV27,TGTGCCAGCAGTTTGAACAGTTGGGGCACCTACGAGCAGTACTTC,CASSLNSWGTYEQYF
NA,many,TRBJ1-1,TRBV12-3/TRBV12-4,TGTGCCAGCAGTTTGGTCGAAGCTTTCTTT,CASSLVEAFF
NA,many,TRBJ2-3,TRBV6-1,TGTGCCAGCAGTGAACGGCAGCACGGCCTAGGAGATACGCAGTATTTT,CASSERQHGLGDTQYF
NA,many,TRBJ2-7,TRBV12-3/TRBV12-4,TGTGCCAGCAGTTTTTCCGGGTTTCCCTACGAGCAGTACTTC,CASSFSGFPYEQYF
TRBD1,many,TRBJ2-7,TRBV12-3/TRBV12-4,TGTGCCAGCAGTTTATGGACAGGGGATTACGAGCAGTACTTC,CASSLWTGDYEQYF
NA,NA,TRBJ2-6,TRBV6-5,TGTGCCAGCAGTTACCGAGATTCTGGGGCCAACGTCCTGACTTTC,CASSYRDSGANVLTF
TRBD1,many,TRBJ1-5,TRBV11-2,TGTGCCAGCAGTTTGCAGGGGGCCGTCAGCAATCAGCCCCAGCATTTT,CASSLQGAVSNQPQHF
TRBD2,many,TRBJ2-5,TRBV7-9,TGTGCCAGCATGCCCCCACTAGCGGGAGTTGCGTACAGAGAGACCCAGTACTTC,CASMPPLAGVAYRETQYF
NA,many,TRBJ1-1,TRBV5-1,TGCGCCAGCAGCTTGTGGAGGGCAGGCACTGAAGCTTTCTTT,CASSLWRAGTEAFF
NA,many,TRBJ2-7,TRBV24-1,TGTGCCACCAGTGCCCCAGGGATACGGGAGCAGTACTTC,CATSAPGIREQYF
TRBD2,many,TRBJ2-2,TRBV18,TGTGCCAGCTCCCCCAGACTAGCACGAGACACCGGGGAGCTGTTTTTT,CASSPRLARDTGELFF
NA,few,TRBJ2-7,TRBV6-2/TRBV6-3,TGTGCCAGCAGTCAGACAAACAACGAGAAGTTCGAGCAGTACTTC,CASSQTNNEKFEQYF
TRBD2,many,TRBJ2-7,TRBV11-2,TGTGCCAGCTTAGCGGGAGGGTTTTCCAACGAGCAGTACTTC,CASLAGGFSNEQYF
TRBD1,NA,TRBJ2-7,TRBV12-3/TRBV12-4,TGTGCCAGCAGTCCGACAGGGGGCAAGAACGAGCAGTACTTC,CASSPTGGKNEQYF
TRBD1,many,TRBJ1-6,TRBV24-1,TGTGCCACCCCTGGACGTATGGACAGGGGGAATAATTCACCCCTCCACTTT,CATPGRMDRGNNSPLHF
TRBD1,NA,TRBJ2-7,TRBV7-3,TGTGCCAGCAGCTCCGACAGGGGATACGAGCAGTACTTC,CASSSDRGYEQYF
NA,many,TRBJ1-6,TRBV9,TGTGCCAGCAATCTCCGGGGAAATTCACCCCTCCACTTT,CASNLRGNSPLHF
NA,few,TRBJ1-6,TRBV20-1,TGCAGTGCTAGAGATTTGCCCGGGGCCGGGAATTCACCCCTCCACTTT,CSARDLPGAGNSPLHF